The 28 T cell receptor beta chains below all came from one sample that was sequenced in a study of blood T cells in healthy people across ages. It was with a sample-barcoded 5' primer and a J-beta primer mix that a second PCR of about 6 to 11 cycles was run. TCRdb recomputed calls from the 5' RACE reads with MiXCR, one row per CDR3 protein. This sample has 700,000 or so distinct CDR3 sequences, with about 43% found just once. Source material: blood. These receptors all stem from an older man in good health.

This chain joins TRBV6-2 or TRBV6-3 and TRBJ2-6, with 10 bases lining up with TRBD1. Per germline, CDR1 MNHEY and CDR2 SVGEGT. Trimming cost V 7 bases and J 2 bases; bases outside gene matches: 8. The CDR3 has 17 residues. Written as DNA, the CDR3 is TGTGCCAGCAAGGGACAGGGGAATTCAGCTGGGGCCAACGTCCTGACTTTC. Protein: CASKGQGNSAGANVLTF.

With respect to this clonotype: A read error may explain this, as a much larger clone is one base away. The chain uses TRBV7-2 and TRBJ2-7; 10 bases map to TRBD1. CDR1 SGHTA and CDR2 FQGNSA come from the germline V gene. This CDR3 comprises 15 residues. Trimming at V came to 8 bases and at J to 3 bases, leaving 10 bases not matched to a gene. This CDR3 reads CASGSAGTGVYEQYF. The CDR3 nucleotides read TGTGCCAGCGGCTCTGCCGGGACAGGGGTCTACGAGCAGTACTTC.

The chain combines TRBV20-1 with TRBJ2-5; 10 positions agree with TRBD2. The J segment lost 3 bases and the V segment lost 3 bases, leaving 10 bases of the junction unmatched. CDR3 size: 16 residues. CDR1 DFQATT and CDR2 SNEGSKA come from the germline V gene (reference sequence). CDR3 amino acids: CSASHVSGGAKETQYF. CDR3 DNA: TGCAGTGCTAGTCATGTCAGCGGGGGGGCTAAAGAGACCCAGTACTTC.

CDR3 in amino acids: CASSLSGTRDTQYF. CDR3 coding DNA: TGTGCCAGCAGCTTGTCCGGGACCAGAGATACGCAGTATTTT. The chain carries TRBV7-8 and TRBJ2-3, with D tentatively TRBD1 or TRBD2 (5 bases each). CDR1 and CDR2 (germline): SGHVS, FQNEAQ. The CDR3 consists of 14 residues. The ends were cut back, 3 bases at V and 5 bases at J, with 12 bases in the middle. Complete variable domain (other parts from reference TRBV7-8 and TRBJ2-3): GAGVSQSPRYKVAKRGQDVALRCDPISGHVSLFWYQQALGQGPEFLTYFQNEAQLDKSGLPSDRFFAERPEGSVSTLKIQRTQQEDSAVYLCASSLSGTRDTQYFGPGTRLTVL.

This clonotype has just a few counts. The J gene is TRBJ2-3, the V gene TRBV4-3; TRBD2 matches 8 bases. Germline CDR1 LGHNA, CDR2 YSLEER. The CDR3 has 16 amino acids. Trimming took 0 bases from V and 4 from J; bases not matched to a gene: 6. The CDR3 region is CASSQDPGGGSDTQYF. Written as DNA, the CDR3 is TGCGCCAGCAGCCAAGACCCGGGAGGGGGGTCAGATACGCAGTATTTT.

This clonotype appeared a few times. One junction end does not reproduce the germline sequence, and a read error may be involved. This chain uses TRBV12-3 or TRBV12-4 with TRBJ1-1; no reliable D call. This CDR3 is built from 14 residues. CDR3 amino acids: CASSWPAPNAEAFF. CDR3 coding DNA: TGTGCCAGCAGTTGGCCAGCCCCGAACGCTGAAGCTTTCTTT.

This clonotype was seen once. The chain carries TRBV6-5 and TRBJ2-4, with a tentative D call TRBD1 (5 bases). Germline-derived CDR1 and CDR2 are MNHEY and SVGAGI. The CDR3 length is 14 residues. V lost 5 bases, J lost 15 bases, and 23 bases lay in between. The CDR3 bases are TGTGCCAGCAGTAGACAGTGCAACTCCTACGAGCGGTACTTC. Protein sequence: CASSRQCNSYERYF.

The chain joins TRBV7-2 to TRBJ1-2; TRBD1 aligns across 7 bases. V was clipped by 5 bases and J by 5 bases; unmatched bases: 11. There are 15 residues in the CDR3. Germline V CDR1 and CDR2: SGHTA, FQGNSA. This CDR3 is CASSPRDSWGYGYTF. CDR3 sequence (DNA): TGTGCCAGCAGCCCAAGGGACAGTTGGGGGTATGGCTACACCTTC.

This clonotype was detected once. A much larger clone lies one base from this, so it may be a read error. The chain joins TRBV29-1 to TRBJ1-5; tentative D call: TRBD1 (5 bases). Germline V gene sequence: CDR1 SQVTM, CDR2 ANQGSEA. The CDR3 has 14 residues. V shed 2 bases and J shed 5 bases, with 13 bases lying between them. DNA for the CDR3: TGCAGCGTTGAATCGGGGGAAGTCGATCAGCCCCAGCATTTT. Residues: CSVESGEVDQPQHF.

This clonotype was recorded many times. This chain connects TRBV6-5 to TRBJ2-7, with 7 bases matching TRBD2. V trimming: 2 bases; J trimming: 4 bases; junction bases outside the gene matches: 5. The CDR3 runs to 14 residues. Germline-derived CDR1 and CDR2 are MNHEY and SVGAGI. CDR3 sequence reads: CASSYGRDVYEQYF. In DNA form, the CDR3 reads TGTGCCAGCAGTTACGGGAGGGATGTTTACGAGCAGTACTTC.

Concerning this clonotype itself: This may stem from a read error, because a much larger clone lies one nucleotide away. The chain is built from TRBV29-1 and TRBJ2-5, with TRBD1 matching over 8 bases. V trimming: 7 bases; J trimming: 3 bases; junction bases outside the gene matches: 4. This CDR3 is 12 amino acids long. Germline V gene sequence: CDR1 SQVTM, CDR2 ANQGSEA. CDR3 bases: TGCAGCGGGGGACAGGAGAAAGAGACCCAGTACTTC. It codes for CSGGQEKETQYF.

The chain joins TRBV5-5 to TRBJ2-5; a weak D match, TRBD2 (7 bases). This CDR3 region has 16 residues. V gave up 6 bases and J gave up 3 bases, with 21 bases separating them. Germline CDR1 SGHKS, CDR2 YYEKEE (reference sequence). Here the CDR3 reads CASTGGQRVGKETQYF. CDR3 DNA sequence: TGTGCCAGCACCGGGGGGCAGCGGGTCGGAAAAGAGACCCAGTACTTC. The full variable domain, rest sourced from reference TRBV5-5 and TRBJ2-5, is DAGVTQSPTHLIKTRGQQVTLRCSPISGHKSVSWYQQVLGQGPQFIFQYYEKEERGRGNFPDRFSARQFPNYSSELNVNALLLGDSALYLCASTGGQRVGKETQYFGPGTRLLVL.

The rearrangement links TRBV2 to TRBJ2-7, with 8 bases aligning to TRBD1. V lost 7 bases and J lost 4; bases outside the gene matches: 9. The CDR3 length is 14 residues. The germline CDR1 and CDR2 sequences are SNHLY and FYNNEI. The CDR3 DNA follows: TGTGCCAGCACCCGATCGGGACAGGAGTACGAGCAGTACTTC. Its translation is CASTRSGQEYEQYF.

This sequence joins TRBV12-3 or TRBV12-4 and TRBJ1-4, with D hard to call. CDR3 size: 12 residues. V was clipped by 5 bases and J by 4 bases, with 5 bases between them. CDR3 in amino acids: CASSQINEKLFF. CDR3 DNA: TGTGCCAGCAGTCAGATTAATGAAAAACTGTTTTTT.

The rearrangement links TRBV6-2 or TRBV6-3 to TRBJ1-1; TRBD1 matches at 8 bases. The CDR3 extends over 14 amino acids. The V gene end was trimmed by 6 bases and the J gene end by 5 bases; junction bases not matched to a gene: 8. The germline CDR1 and CDR2 sequences are MNHEY and SVGEGT. The CDR3 coding sequence is TGTGCCAGCAGATCATTGGACAGGGTAACTGAAGCTTTCTTT. This encodes CASRSLDRVTEAFF.

This clonotype was seen a single time. A single base separates this from a much larger clone, so it may be a read error. The chain recombines TRBV6-6 with TRBJ2-1; D not certain. The CDR3 sequence is 13 residues long. Germline CDR1 MNHNY, CDR2 SVGAGI (reference sequence). Written as DNA, the CDR3 is TGTGCCAACAGTAGAATTGTCCACAATGAGCAGTTCTTC. This codes for CANSRIVHNEQFF.

This clonotype was counted between two and nine times. The chain is built from TRBV12-3 or TRBV12-4 and TRBJ2-4, with 9 positions matching TRBD1. TRBJ2-7 matches the DNA end more closely, so the J call is doubtful. The CDR3 has 15 residues. The CDR3 is CASSRRQGGRGEQYF. CDR3 coding DNA: TGTGCCAGCAGTCGCAGACAGGGGGGAAGGGGCGAGCAGTACTTC.

This clonotype appeared many times. J is TRBJ2-7 and V is TRBV6-6; TRBD2 might be the D (6 bases). The CDR3 spans 16 residues. CDR1 is MNHNY and CDR2 is SVGAGI in the germline V gene (reference sequence). V gave up 6 bases and J gave up 0 bases, with 18 bases separating them. In DNA form, the CDR3 reads TGTGCCAGCAGCCTACCCCTAGCGCCGAGCTCCTACGAGCAGTACTTC. Translated: CASSLPLAPSSYEQYF.

Many counts were recorded for this clonotype. The rearrangement uses TRBV13 and TRBJ2-7; 8 bases agree with TRBD1. CDR3 size: 16 residues. The trim removed 5 bases at V and 0 bases at J, leaving 9 bases unmatched. The germline gives CDR1 PRHDT, CDR2 FYEKMQ (reference sequence). As DNA, the CDR3 is TGTGCCAGCAGCCGACAAGGGACAGGTGGCTCCTACGAGCAGTACTTC. It encodes CASSRQGTGGSYEQYF.

On this clonotype: At one of its ends the junction is not consistent with the germline gene, which may arise from a read error. The V call is TRBV9, the J call TRBJ2-1, with 13 positions matching TRBD2. The germline gives CDR1 SGDLS, CDR2 YYNGEE. This CDR3 is built from 16 residues. The CDR3 bases are TGTGTCAGCAGCGTAGTACTAGCGGGAGGGTTGGGTGAGCAGTTCTTC. The encoded protein is CVSSVVLAGGLGEQFF.

This clonotype was seen a handful of times. This rearrangement joins TRBV5-5 to TRBJ2-3; 8 nucleotides match TRBD2. The V segment lost 4 bases and the J segment 1 base; nucleotides outside the gene matches: 8. Germline loops: CDR1 SGHKS, CDR2 YYEKEE (reference sequence). This CDR3 has 16 residues. CDR3 DNA: TGTGCCAGCAGCCCAGTTCCGGGACTAGGCACAGATACGCAGTATTTT. Protein: CASSPVPGLGTDTQYF.

This clonotype was detected many times. The genes are TRBV28 and TRBJ2-1; 13 nucleotides line up with TRBD2. Looked up from germline, CDR1 is MDHEN and CDR2 is SYDVKM. The CDR3 length is 16 residues. After removal of 7 bases from V and 11 bases from J, the junction contained 14 bases not matched to a gene. The CDR3 DNA sequence: TGTGCCAGCACCGCCGGCGGGACTAGCGGGGCCTTTAAGCAGTTCTTC. Protein product: CASTAGGTSGAFKQFF.

V usage is TRBV15 and J usage is TRBJ1-2; weak D call: TRBD1 (5 bases). This CDR3 contains 17 residues. The V gene's germline CDR1 is LNHNV and CDR2 YYDKDF (reference sequence). Trimming pared 1 base from V and 1 base from J, leaving 16 bases between. The CDR3 nucleotides read TGTGCCACCAGCAGAGGAGGGCGCACGGGGGGTAACTATGGCTACACCTTC. Amino acids: CATSRGGRTGGNYGYTF.

The chain links TRBV5-1 to TRBJ2-5; D possibly corresponds to TRBD2 (6 bases). The CDR3 contains 14 residues. Trimming pared 3 bases from V and 2 bases from J, leaving 11 bases between. CDR1 and CDR2 from the germline V gene are SGHRS and YFSETQ. CDR3 protein: CASSSAGTQETQYF. The CDR3 DNA reads as TGCGCCAGCAGCTCAGCCGGGACTCAAGAGACCCAGTACTTC.

This clonotype appeared a few times. The V call is TRBV6-2 or TRBV6-3, the J call TRBJ2-1; 11 bases are a match to TRBD2. CDR1 MNHEY and CDR2 SVGEGT come from the germline V gene. V shed 2 bases and J 9 bases; nucleotides not matched to a gene: 6. The CDR3 has 15 amino acids. DNA for the CDR3: TGTGCCAGCAGTTACACAACCGGACTAGCGGGTGAGCAGTTCTTC. Its translation: CASSYTTGLAGEQFF.

The V gene is TRBV30, the J gene TRBJ2-7; no definite D call. The V and J ends lost 2 bases and 0 bases respectively, with 8 bases between them. The CDR3 consists of 13 residues. The V gene's germline CDR1 is GTSNPN and CDR2 SVGIG (reference sequence). CDR3 bases: TGTGCCTGGAGTTCGTTCGCCTCCTACGAGCAGTACTTC. Protein: CAWSSFASYEQYF.

In this sample, this clonotype turned up a few times. CDR3 amino acids: CASSSRTSGVYNEQFF. The DNA for the CDR3 is TGTGCCAGCAGCTCCCGGACTAGCGGAGTCTACAATGAGCAGTTCTTC. The chain joins TRBV7-2 to TRBJ2-1, with 10 bases identical to TRBD2. CDR1 and CDR2 (germline): SGHTA, FQGNSA. The CDR3 is made up of 16 amino acids. After removal of 4 bases from V and 3 bases from J, the junction contained 6 bases not matched to a gene.

V usage is TRBV20-1 and J usage is TRBJ2-7; D call uncertain. From germline, CDR1 is DFQATT and CDR2 SNEGSKA (reference sequence). The V end was cut by 2 bases, the J end by 0 bases, with 11 bases between. This CDR3 has 14 residues. CDR3 loop: CSARYFGGSYEQYF. CDR3 nucleotide sequence: TGCAGTGCTAGATACTTTGGCGGCTCCTACGAGCAGTACTTC.